Following are 20 T cell receptor beta chains from one sample sequenced in a study of cytomegalovirus exposure and HLA in healthy donors. Vbeta (60) and Jbeta (13) primers were used in the PCR. TCRdb's table, derived via immunoSEQ multiplex PCR, lists solely in-frame clones and lacks some. The profile shows fewer than 250,000 clones, more than 60% of them singletons. The sequenced sample consisted of PBMCs. The source of these receptors is a woman aged 25 to 39 in good health and CMV-seropositive.

This chain links TRBV28 with TRBJ1-5; possible D gene TRBD1, 6 bases. Per the germline V gene, CDR1 is MDHEN and CDR2 is SYDVKM. The CDR3 loop spans 16 amino acids. Trimming cost V 6 bases and J 0 bases, with 15 bases left between them. The CDR3 region is CASSLTGVYSNQPQHF. Here the CDR3 DNA reads TGTGCCAGCAGCTTGACAGGTGTTTATAGCAATCAGCCCCAGCATTTT.

This chain connects TRBV7-8 to TRBJ2-3, with TRBD1 identical over 7 bases. Per the germline V gene, CDR1 is SGHVS and CDR2 is FQNEAQ. Unmatched junction bases numbered 4, after V lost 4 bases and J lost 0 bases. This CDR3 has 15 amino acids. The DNA of the CDR3 is TGTGCCAGCAGCTCGACAGGGAAGAGCACAGATACGCAGTATTTT. Its protein is CASSSTGKSTDTQYF.

In this sample, this clone turned up a few times. This chain uses TRBV15 with TRBJ1-2; a weak D match, TRBD1 (5 bases). Germline lookup yields CDR1 LNHNV and CDR2 YYDKDF (reference sequence). V lost 9 bases and J 0 bases, leaving 17 bases between the germline ends. The CDR3 is 15 amino acids. In DNA form, the CDR3 reads TGTGCCACTCAGCAGGGCCGCCTGCCTAACTATGGCTACACCTTC. This translates into CATQQGRLPNYGYTF.

V gene TRBV11-2 combines with J gene TRBJ2-1; maybe TRBD1 (6 bases). Germline V gene data show CDR1 as SGHAT and CDR2 as FQNNGV. CDR3 length equals 11 residues. Trimming removed 3 bases from V and 10 bases from J, with 7 bases in between. The CDR3: CASSFGQEQFF. DNA of the CDR3: TGTGCCAGCAGCTTCGGACAGGAGCAGTTCTTC.

The chain is built from TRBV7-9 and TRBJ1-1; 9 nucleotides line up with TRBD1. CDR1 SEHNR and CDR2 FQNEAQ come from the germline V gene (reference sequence). There are 14 residues in the CDR3. The ends lost 5 bases at V and 5 bases at J; junction bases unmatched: 6. The CDR3 loop reads CASSATGGGTEAFF. In DNA, the CDR3 is TGTGCCAGCAGCGCGACAGGGGGTGGGACTGAAGCTTTCTTT.

The chain links TRBV19 to TRBJ2-7; D gene ambiguous. Trimming shortened V by 7 bases and J by 4 bases, and 20 bases separated the two germline ends. From germline, CDR1 is LNHDA and CDR2 SQIVND (reference sequence). The CDR3 runs to 15 residues. Here the CDR3 reads CASTPSSGLTYEQYF. The CDR3 nucleotides read TGTGCCAGTACCCCTTCCTCAGGCCTAACGTACGAGCAGTACTTC.

This clone was seen only once. The chain employs TRBV30 and TRBJ1-2; perhaps TRBD1 as D (6 bases). V was pared by 6 bases and J by 3 bases, with 20 bases between. This CDR3 comprises 15 residues. In germline, CDR1 is GTSNPN, CDR2 SVGIG (reference sequence). This CDR3 is CACRPRGGIDYGYTF. The CDR3 coding sequence is TGTGCCTGTAGGCCCCGGGGGGGCATAGACTATGGCTACACCTTC.

The chain employs TRBV19 and TRBJ2-7; D gene uncertain. CDR1 is LNHDA, CDR2 SQIVND, per germline (reference sequence). There are 14 residues in the CDR3. Trimming pared 3 bases from V and 1 base from J, leaving 10 bases between. Written as DNA, the CDR3 is TGTGCCAGTAGTATTTCCATTTCATCCTACGAGCAGTACTTC. This sequence encodes CASSISISSYEQYF. The full variable domain, in which reference TRBV19 and TRBJ2-7 provide the parts outside the CDR3, is DGGITQSPKYLFRKEGQNVTLSCEQNLNHDAMYWYRQDPGQGLRLIYYSQIVNDFQKGDIAEGYSVSREKKESFPLTVTSAQKNPTAFYLCASSISISSYEQYFGPGTRLTVT.

This clone was counted only a few times. The chain has TRBV5-4 and TRBJ2-2, with a possible D match to TRBD2 (5 bases). Trimming took 3 bases from V and 6 from J, leaving 12 bases between them. The CDR3 is 14 residues long. Germline CDR1 is SGHNT and CDR2 is YYREEE (reference sequence). CDR3 residues: CASSSDSSSGELFF. Here the CDR3 DNA reads TGTGCCAGCAGCTCGGACTCCTCATCCGGGGAGCTGTTTTTT.

This clone came up once. The chain combines TRBV11-2 with TRBJ2-7, with D possibly TRBD1 on 5 matching bases. Trimming shortened V by 0 bases and J by 2 bases, and 11 bases separated the two germline ends. Germline CDR1 reads SGHAT; CDR2 reads FQNNGV. The CDR3 is made up of 15 amino acids. CDR3 DNA sequence: TGTGCCAGCAGCTTAGATTTGGCAGGGCCCTACGAGCAGTACTTC. This codes for CASSLDLAGPYEQYF.

The chain is built from TRBV7-3 and TRBJ2-3; 7 bases fit TRBD2. This CDR3 has 16 residues. The germline V gene encodes CDR1 SGHTA and CDR2 FQGTGA. J was trimmed by 2 bases and V by 6 bases; bases with no gene match: 11. This CDR3 reads CASSPNGGTNTDTQYF. CDR3 DNA sequence: TGTGCCAGCAGTCCAAACGGGGGGACTAACACAGATACGCAGTATTTT.

The chain couples TRBV6-1 to TRBJ2-7; D possibly corresponds to TRBD1 (5 bases). This CDR3 comprises 13 residues. Germline CDR1 MNHNS, CDR2 SASEGT. V lost 11 bases and J 3 bases, leaving 17 bases between the germline ends. The CDR3 here is CAGKKGVDYEQYF. The CDR3 DNA follows: TGTGCCGGTAAGAAAGGGGTTGACTACGAGCAGTACTTC.

This sequence joins TRBV5-6 and TRBJ2-5; 9 nucleotides line up with TRBD2. Losses at the gene ends were 4 bases for V and 5 bases for J; bases not matched to a gene: 3. The CDR3 is made up of 13 amino acids. Per the germline V gene, CDR1 is SGHDT and CDR2 is YYEEEE. The CDR3 region is CASSRSGGETQYF. The CDR3 DNA sequence: TGTGCCAGCAGCCGTAGCGGGGGTGAGACCCAGTACTTC.

This clone was detected a few times. This chain links TRBV7-3 with TRBJ1-2; D is possibly TRBD1 (5 bases). The length of the CDR3 is 13 residues. Germline values: CDR1 SGHTA, CDR2 FQGTGA. Trimming shortened V by 2 bases and J by 4 bases, and 8 bases separated the two germline ends. Written as DNA, the CDR3 is TGTGCCAGCAGCTTACCTACAGGCTATGGCTACACCTTC. Its protein product is CASSLPTGYGYTF.

This chain links TRBV5-1 with TRBJ1-1; a possible D gene is TRBD1 (6 bases). The germline CDR1 and CDR2 sequences are SGHRS and YFSETQ. The CDR3 sequence is 15 residues long. V lost 1 base, J lost 1 base, and 11 bases lay in between. CDR3 protein: CASSLRAGANTEAFF. DNA for the CDR3: TGCGCCAGCAGCTTGCGGGCAGGGGCGAACACTGAAGCTTTCTTT.

The chain couples TRBV11-2 to TRBJ1-1, with TRBD1 matching 10 bases. J was trimmed by 3 bases and V by 6 bases; bases with no gene match: 7. This CDR3 has 15 amino acids. The germline gives CDR1 SGHAT, CDR2 FQNNGV. CDR3: CASSSDRGYHTEAFF. DNA of the CDR3: TGTGCCAGCAGTTCGGACAGGGGGTATCACACTGAAGCTTTCTTT.

The chain carries TRBV15 and TRBJ2-2; 7 bases fit TRBD1. V was pared by 1 base and J by 3 bases, with 2 bases of the junction left unmatched. CDR3 size: 15 residues. The germline V gene has CDR1 LNHNV and CDR2 YYDKDF (reference sequence). CDR3 nucleotides: TGTGCCACCAGCAGAGCGGGGACAGACACCGGGGAGCTGTTTTTT. Translated, it gives CATSRAGTDTGELFF.

The chain is built from TRBV4-2 and TRBJ2-1, with 13 positions matching TRBD2. The CDR3 runs 18 residues. With 2 bases clipped from V and 4 bases from J, the junction kept 8 bases outside the gene matches. In germline, CDR1 is LGHNA, CDR2 YNFKEQ. The CDR3 sequence is CASSQLTSGGTLYNEQFF. CDR3 DNA sequence: TGTGCCAGCAGCCAATTGACTAGCGGGGGGACCTTATACAATGAGCAGTTCTTC.

This chain links TRBV18 with TRBJ1-3; TRBD1 might be the D (5 bases). V was pared by 6 bases and J by 2 bases, with 14 bases between. Per the germline V gene, CDR1 is KGHSH and CDR2 is LQKENI. This CDR3 spans 15 amino acids. The CDR3 region has the DNA TGTGCCAGCTCTACCAGCGGGGCGGCTGGAAACACCATATATTTT. Its protein is CASSTSGAAGNTIYF.

The chain employs TRBV2 and TRBJ2-7; weak D call: TRBD1 (5 bases). Per germline, CDR1 SNHLY and CDR2 FYNNEI. This CDR3 region has 16 residues. Trimming took off 2 bases at V and 2 bases at J, with 16 bases between the two ends. In DNA, the CDR3 is TGTGCCAGCAGTGAAAGTATGGTTTGGGGCACCTACGAGCAGTACTTC. This codes for CASSESMVWGTYEQYF. The complete variable domain, with remaining parts taken from reference TRBV2 and TRBJ2-7, reads EPEVTQTPSHQVTQMGQEVILRCVPISNHLYFYWYRQILGQKVEFLVSFYNNEISEKSEIFDDQFSVERPDGSNFTLKIRSTKLEDSAMYFCASSESMVWGTYEQYFGPGTRLTVT.